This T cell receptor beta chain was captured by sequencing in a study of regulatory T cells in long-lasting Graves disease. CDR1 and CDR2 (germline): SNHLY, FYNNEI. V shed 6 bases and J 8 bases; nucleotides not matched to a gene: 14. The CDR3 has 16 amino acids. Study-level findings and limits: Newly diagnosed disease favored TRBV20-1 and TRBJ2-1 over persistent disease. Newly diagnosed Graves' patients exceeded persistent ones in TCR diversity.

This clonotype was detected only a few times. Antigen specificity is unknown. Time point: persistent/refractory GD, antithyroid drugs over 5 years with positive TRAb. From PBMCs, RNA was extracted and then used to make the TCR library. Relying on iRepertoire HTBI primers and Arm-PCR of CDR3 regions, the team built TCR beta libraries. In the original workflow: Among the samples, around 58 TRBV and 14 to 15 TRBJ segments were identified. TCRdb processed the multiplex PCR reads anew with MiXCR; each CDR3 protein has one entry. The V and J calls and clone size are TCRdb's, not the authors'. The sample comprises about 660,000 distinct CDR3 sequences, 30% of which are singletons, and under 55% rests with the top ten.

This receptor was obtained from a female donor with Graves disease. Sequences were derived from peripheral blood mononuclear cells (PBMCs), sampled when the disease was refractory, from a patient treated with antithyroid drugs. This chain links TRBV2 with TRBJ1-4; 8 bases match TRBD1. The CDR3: CASRDRVHEVREKLFF. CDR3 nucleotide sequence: TGTGCCAGCAGGGACAGGGTACACGAAGTTCGGGAAAAACTGTTTTTT. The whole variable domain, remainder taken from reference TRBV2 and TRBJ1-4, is EPEVTQTPSHQVTQMGQEVILRCVPISNHLYFYWYRQILGQKVEFLVSFYNNEISEKSEIFDDQFSVERPDGSNFTLKIRSTKLEDSAMYFCASRDRVHEVREKLFFGSGTQLSVL.